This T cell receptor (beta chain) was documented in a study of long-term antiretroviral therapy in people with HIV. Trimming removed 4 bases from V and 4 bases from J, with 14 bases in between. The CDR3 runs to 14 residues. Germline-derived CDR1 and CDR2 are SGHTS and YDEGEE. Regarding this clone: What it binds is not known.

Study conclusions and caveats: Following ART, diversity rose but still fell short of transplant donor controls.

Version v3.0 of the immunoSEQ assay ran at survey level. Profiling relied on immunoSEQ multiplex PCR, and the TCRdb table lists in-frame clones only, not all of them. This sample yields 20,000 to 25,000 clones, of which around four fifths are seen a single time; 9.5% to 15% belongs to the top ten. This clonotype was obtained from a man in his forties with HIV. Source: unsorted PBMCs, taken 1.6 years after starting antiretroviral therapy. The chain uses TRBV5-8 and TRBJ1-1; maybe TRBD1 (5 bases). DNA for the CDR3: TGTGCCAGCAGCCATCTTACTGGGGGCACTGAAGCTTTCTTT. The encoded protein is CASSHLTGGTEAFF.